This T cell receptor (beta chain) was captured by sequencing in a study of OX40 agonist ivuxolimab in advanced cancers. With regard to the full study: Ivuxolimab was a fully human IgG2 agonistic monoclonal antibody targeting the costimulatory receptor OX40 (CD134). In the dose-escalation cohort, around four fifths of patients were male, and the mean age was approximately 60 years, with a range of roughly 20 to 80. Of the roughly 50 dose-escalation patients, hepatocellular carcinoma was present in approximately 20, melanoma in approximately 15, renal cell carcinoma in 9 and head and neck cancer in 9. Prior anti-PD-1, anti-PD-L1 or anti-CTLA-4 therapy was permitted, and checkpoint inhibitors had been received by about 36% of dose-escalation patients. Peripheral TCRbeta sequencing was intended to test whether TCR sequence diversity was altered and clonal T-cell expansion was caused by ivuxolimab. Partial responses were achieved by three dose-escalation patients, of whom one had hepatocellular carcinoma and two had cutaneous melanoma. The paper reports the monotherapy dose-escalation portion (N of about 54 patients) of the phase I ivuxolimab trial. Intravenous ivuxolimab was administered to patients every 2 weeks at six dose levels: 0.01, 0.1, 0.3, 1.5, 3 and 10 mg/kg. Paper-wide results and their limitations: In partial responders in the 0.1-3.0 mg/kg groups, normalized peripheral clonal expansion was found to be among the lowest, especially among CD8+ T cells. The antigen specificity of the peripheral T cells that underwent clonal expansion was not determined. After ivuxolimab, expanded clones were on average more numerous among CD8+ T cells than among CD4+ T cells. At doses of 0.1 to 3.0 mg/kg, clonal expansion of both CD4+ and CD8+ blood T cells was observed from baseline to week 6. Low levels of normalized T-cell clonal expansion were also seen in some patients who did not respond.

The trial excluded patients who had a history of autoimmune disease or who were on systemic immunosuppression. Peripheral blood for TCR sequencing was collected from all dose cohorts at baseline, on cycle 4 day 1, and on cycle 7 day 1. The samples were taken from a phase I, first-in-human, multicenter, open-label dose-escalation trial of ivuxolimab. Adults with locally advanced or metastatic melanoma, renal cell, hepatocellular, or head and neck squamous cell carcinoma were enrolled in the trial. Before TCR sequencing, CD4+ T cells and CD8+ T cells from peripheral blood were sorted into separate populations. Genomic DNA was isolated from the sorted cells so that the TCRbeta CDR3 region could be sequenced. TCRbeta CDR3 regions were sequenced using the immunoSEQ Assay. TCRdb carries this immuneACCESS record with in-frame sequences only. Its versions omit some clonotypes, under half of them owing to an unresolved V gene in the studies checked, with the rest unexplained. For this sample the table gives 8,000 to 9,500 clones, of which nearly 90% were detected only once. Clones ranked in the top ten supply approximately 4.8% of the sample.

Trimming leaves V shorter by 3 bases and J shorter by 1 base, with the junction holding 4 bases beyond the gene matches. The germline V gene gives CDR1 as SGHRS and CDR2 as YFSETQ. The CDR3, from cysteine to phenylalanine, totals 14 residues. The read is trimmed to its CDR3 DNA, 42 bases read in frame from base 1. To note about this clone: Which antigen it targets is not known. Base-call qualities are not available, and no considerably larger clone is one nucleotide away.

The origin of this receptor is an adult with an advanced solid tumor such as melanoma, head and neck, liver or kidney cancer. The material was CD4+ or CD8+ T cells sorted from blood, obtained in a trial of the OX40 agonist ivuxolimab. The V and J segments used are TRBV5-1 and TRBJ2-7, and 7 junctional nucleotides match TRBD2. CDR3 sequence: CASSSAGESYEQYF. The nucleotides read TGCGCCAGCAGCTCGGCGGGAGAGTCCTACGAGCAGTACTTC.